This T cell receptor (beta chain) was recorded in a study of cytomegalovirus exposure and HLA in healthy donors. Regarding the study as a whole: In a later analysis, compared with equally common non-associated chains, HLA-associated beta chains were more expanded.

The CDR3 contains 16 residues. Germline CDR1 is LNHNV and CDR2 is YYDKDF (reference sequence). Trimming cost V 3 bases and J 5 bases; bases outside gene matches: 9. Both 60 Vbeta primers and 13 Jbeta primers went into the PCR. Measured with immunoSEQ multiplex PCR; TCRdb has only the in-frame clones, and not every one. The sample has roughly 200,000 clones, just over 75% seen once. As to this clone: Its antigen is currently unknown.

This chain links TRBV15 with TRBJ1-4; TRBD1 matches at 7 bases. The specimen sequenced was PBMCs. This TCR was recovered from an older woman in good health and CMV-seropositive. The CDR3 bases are TGTGCCACCAGCAGGAGGGTCGGGACAGACAATGAAAAACTGTTTTTT. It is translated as CATSRRVGTDNEKLFF.